The present TCR beta chain was sequenced within a study of Ad26.COV2.S vaccination and SARS-CoV-2 variants. Background on the study: The COV1001 Ad26.COV2.S trial arm included the donor. General study results and limits: Non-spike TCR breadth did not differ much between vaccine and placebo recipients.

Deletions cut 5 bases from V and 2 bases from J, with 12 bases between. The CDR3 contains 14 residues. Per germline, CDR1 SGHAT and CDR2 FQNNGV. Method: immunoSEQ multiplex PCR; TCRdb's copy keeps in-frame clones and lacks some. In the table there are fewer than 400,000 clones, more than 70% of which are singletons. Documented treatment: around 19 received Ad26.COV2.S at low or high dose, single or two shots; 5 received placebo; per-sample allocation not given. Samples were taken on day 63 after the first vaccine or placebo injection. With respect to this clone: Its target is not known.

The source is a person between 18 and 60 years old who received the Ad26.COV2.S COVID-19 vaccine or a placebo. Here the sequenced sample was peripheral blood, taken in a trial of Ad26.COV2.S vaccine versus placebo. V is TRBV11-2 and J is TRBJ1-2, with unresolved D. CDR3 DNA: TGTGCCAGCAGCCCCGACCGAGACAACTATGGCTACACCTTC. It specifies CASSPDRDNYGYTF. Based on the CDR3 plus reference TRBV11-2 and TRBJ1-2, the full variable domain is EAGVAQSPRYKIIEKRQSVAFWCNPISGHATLYWYQQILGQGPKLLIQFQNNGVVDDSQLPKDRFSAERLKGVDSTLKIQPAKLEDSAVYLCASSPDRDNYGYTFGSGTRLTVV.